The 24 T cell receptor beta chains given below trace back to one sample, sequenced in a study of early stage breast cancer tumors. Profiling relied on immunoSEQ multiplex PCR, and the TCRdb table lists in-frame clones only, not all of them. Here the sample spans 9,000 to 10,000 clones, around 66% being singletons. The sample consisted of breast tumor tissue. The source is a person in their sixties with breast cancer.

This chain uses TRBV9 with TRBJ2-1; weak D call: TRBD1 (6 bases). The CDR3 contains 14 residues. Germline V gene data show CDR1 as SGDLS and CDR2 as YYNGEE. The V end was cut by 3 bases, the J end by 7 bases, with 14 bases between. CDR3 in DNA: TGTGCCAGCAGCGCTCAGGGGTTCCGGAATGAGCAGTTCTTC. Translating gives CASSAQGFRNEQFF.

The chain couples TRBV30 to TRBJ1-6; D is uncertain. The CDR3 runs 14 residues. Germline V gene sequence: CDR1 GTSNPN, CDR2 SVGIG (reference sequence). Trimming pared 8 bases from V and 0 bases from J, leaving 11 bases between. CDR3 sequence (DNA): TGTGCCCGAACACAGCACTCCTATAATTCACCCCTCCACTTT. This codes for CARTQHSYNSPLHF.

The rearrangement links TRBV4-1 to TRBJ2-2, with D hard to call. Germline values: CDR1 MGHRA, CDR2 YSYEKL. The CDR3 length is 13 residues. V was pared by 7 bases and J by 5 bases, with 11 bases between. In DNA, the CDR3 is TGCGCCAGCACTCTACTTGGGACCGGGGAGCTGTTTTTT. Translated, it gives CASTLLGTGELFF.

By share, this clone ranks as medium-sized. The chain combines TRBV5-6 with TRBJ2-3; D is perhaps TRBD2 (6 bases). Looked up from germline, CDR1 is SGHDT and CDR2 is YYEEEE. Trimming removed 4 bases at V and 4 bases at J, with 16 bases between. This CDR3 has 15 residues. The CDR3 region is CASSGVGGNADTQYF. Here the CDR3 DNA reads TGTGCCAGCAGCGGGGTAGGCGGGAACGCAGATACGCAGTATTTT.

The V call is TRBV7-9, the J call TRBJ2-5, with no clear D. Germline CDR1 SEHNR, CDR2 FQNEAQ (reference sequence). V lost 3 bases to trimming and J lost 5 bases, with 4 bases between them. This CDR3 is built from 11 residues. The CDR3 nucleotides are TGTGCCAGCAGCTTTCTCGAGACCCAGTACTTC. Translating it yields CASSFLETQYF.

J is TRBJ1-5 and V is TRBV10-3; 7 bases are shared with TRBD1. The CDR3 is 15 residues long. Trimming took 4 bases from V and 5 from J; bases not matched to a gene: 8. Germline CDR1 is ENHRY and CDR2 is SYGVKD. Here the CDR3 reads CAISARQGGDQPQHF. The CDR3 nucleotides read TGTGCCATCAGTGCGAGACAGGGAGGAGATCAGCCCCAGCATTTT.

The chain links TRBV6-5 to TRBJ1-6, with D tentatively TRBD1 (6 bases). Trimming stripped 0 bases from V and 8 bases from J, with 11 bases between. CDR1 and CDR2 from the germline V gene are MNHEY and SVGAGI. The CDR3 runs 15 residues. The CDR3 loop is CASSYSGRGDSPLHF. As DNA, the CDR3 is TGTGCCAGCAGTTACTCGGGCAGGGGTGATTCACCCCTCCACTTT.

This chain connects TRBV6-1 to TRBJ1-5; 9 bases are a match to TRBD1. V was clipped by 3 bases and J by 5 bases; unmatched bases: 14. The CDR3 has 18 amino acids. Germline lookup yields CDR1 MNHNS and CDR2 SASEGT. Here the CDR3 reads CASSDGLGQGRRDQPQHF. In DNA form, the CDR3 reads TGTGCCAGCAGTGATGGTCTGGGACAGGGCAGGAGGGATCAGCCCCAGCATTTT.

The CDR3: CASSFGTGLNSEAFF. CDR3 DNA: TGTGCCAGCAGTTTCGGGACAGGGTTAAACTCTGAAGCTTTCTTT. This sequence joins TRBV27 and TRBJ1-1; 9 nucleotides line up with TRBD1. CDR1 is MNHEY and CDR2 is SMNVEV in the germline V gene (reference sequence). CDR3 size: 15 residues. The V segment lost 3 bases and the J segment 6 bases; nucleotides outside the gene matches: 8.

The chain recombines TRBV19 with TRBJ2-1, with 7 bases matching TRBD2. J lost 7 bases, V lost 1 base, and 7 bases had no gene match. The germline V gene has CDR1 LNHDA and CDR2 SQIVND (reference sequence). This CDR3 has 15 residues. Written as DNA, the CDR3 is TGTGCCAGTAGTATAGCTGGCAGGGAGGGTAATGAGCAGTTCTTC. Protein: CASSIAGREGNEQFF.

The chain uses TRBV7-9 and TRBJ2-7; D call uncertain. Trimming stripped 3 bases from V and 6 bases from J, with 6 bases between. CDR3 length equals 11 residues. Per the germline V gene, CDR1 is SEHNR and CDR2 is FQNEAQ (reference sequence). The CDR3: CASSFRREQYF. The CDR3 nucleotides read TGTGCCAGCAGCTTCAGACGCGAGCAGTACTTC.

This clone occurred a few times. The chain couples TRBV19 to TRBJ1-1; no firm D call. The CDR3 is made up of 14 amino acids. V lost 7 bases and J lost 0, with 12 bases in between. Per germline, CDR1 LNHDA and CDR2 SQIVND (reference sequence). Here the CDR3 reads CASTPERVNTEAFF. The CDR3 DNA sequence: TGTGCCAGTACCCCGGAGAGAGTGAACACTGAAGCTTTCTTT.

This clone was counted between two and nine times. V is TRBV7-6 and J is TRBJ1-6, with 8 positions matching TRBD1. The trim removed 2 bases at V and 7 bases at J, leaving 7 bases unmatched. CDR3 size: 16 residues. Per germline, CDR1 SGHVS and CDR2 FNYEAQ. The CDR3 here is CASSLSQGAGNSPLHF. Written as DNA, the CDR3 is TGTGCCAGCAGCTTAAGCCAGGGGGCAGGAAATTCACCCCTCCACTTT.

This clone is classed as medium-sized. The rearrangement joins TRBV7-9 to TRBJ2-1; D unclear. CDR3 length equals 13 residues. V dropped 5 bases and J dropped 7 bases, with 12 bases sitting between them. Germline CDR1 and CDR2: SEHNR and FQNEAQ (reference sequence). The chain's CDR3 is CASSPDLENEQFF. The CDR3 DNA reads TGTGCCAGCAGCCCCGACTTGGAGAATGAGCAGTTCTTC.

By sample share, this clone is medium-sized (0.01 to 0.1%). The chain combines TRBV7-8 with TRBJ2-7, with 8 bases aligning to TRBD2. Unmatched junction bases numbered 8, after V lost 4 bases and J lost 0 bases. This CDR3 comprises 16 residues. The germline V gene has CDR1 SGHVS and CDR2 FQNEAQ. The CDR3 DNA follows: TGTGCCAGCAGCTCAGAACGGACTAGCAGCTCCTACGAGCAGTACTTC. Protein sequence: CASSSERTSSSYEQYF.

The V gene is TRBV19, the J gene TRBJ1-2, with D unclear. The V and J ends lost 5 bases and 0 bases respectively, with 7 bases between them. CDR3 length: 13 amino acids. Germline V lookup: CDR1 LNHDA, CDR2 SQIVND (reference sequence). The CDR3: CASSQLANYGYTF. The DNA of the CDR3 is TGTGCCAGTAGTCAGTTAGCTAACTATGGCTACACCTTC. The full variable domain, completed using reference TRBV19 and TRBJ1-2, is DGGITQSPKYLFRKEGQNVTLSCEQNLNHDAMYWYRQDPGQGLRLIYYSQIVNDFQKGDIAEGYSVSREKKESFPLTVTSAQKNPTAFYLCASSQLANYGYTFGSGTRLTVV.

By proportion, this clone is medium-sized. The chain links TRBV28 to TRBJ1-6, with TRBD1 matching over 7 bases. CDR1 is MDHEN and CDR2 is SYDVKM in the germline V gene. The CDR3 runs 15 residues. Germline trimming cut 4 bases from V and 6 bases from J; bases unmatched to any gene: 6. In nucleotides, the CDR3 is TGTGCCAGCAGTTGGATTAGGGGGCGTAATTCACCCCTCCACTTT. This sequence encodes CASSWIRGRNSPLHF.

The V call is TRBV19, the J call TRBJ2-2, with 12 bases fitting TRBD2. CDR3 size: 17 residues. Germline loops: CDR1 LNHDA, CDR2 SQIVND (reference sequence). V lost 3 bases, J lost 5 bases, and 7 bases stayed unmatched. The DNA for the CDR3 is TGTGCCAGTAGTATCACGACTAGCGGGGGACGAACCGGGGAGCTGTTTTTT. Protein product: CASSITTSGGRTGELFF.

The chain joins TRBV29-1 to TRBJ1-4; D remains ambiguous. V lost 2 bases and J lost 13, with 17 bases in between. The V gene's germline CDR1 is SQVTM and CDR2 ANQGSEA. This CDR3 contains 13 residues. CDR3 sequence (DNA): TGCAGCGTTGAAACAGCTTCCGGCGCACCACTGTTTTTT. It yields the protein CSVETASGAPLFF.

The chain uses TRBV25-1 and TRBJ1-1; 8 bases map to TRBD1. This CDR3 spans 14 amino acids. V was clipped by 5 bases and J by 5 bases; unmatched bases: 7. Germline V gene lookup returns CDR1 MGHDK and CDR2 SYGVNS. The CDR3 DNA follows: TGTGCCAGCAGTATGACAGGGGCGGGGACTGAAGCTTTCTTT. This gives the protein CASSMTGAGTEAFF.

The chain has TRBV7-9 and TRBJ2-2; D gene uncertain. CDR3 size: 15 residues. Germline V lookup: CDR1 SEHNR, CDR2 FQNEAQ (reference sequence). Trimming took off 3 bases at V and 6 bases at J, with 14 bases between the two ends. CDR3 residues: CASSFASRVSGELFF. CDR3 DNA sequence: TGTGCCAGCAGCTTCGCCTCAAGGGTTTCCGGGGAGCTGTTTTTT.

This chain links TRBV5-1 with TRBJ2-1, with D unresolved. Trimming took off 4 bases at V and 10 bases at J, with 12 bases between the two ends. CDR1 SGHRS and CDR2 YFSETQ come from the germline V gene. This CDR3 is built from 12 residues. The CDR3 loop is CASSARYLEQFF. In DNA form, the CDR3 reads TGCGCCAGCAGCGCACGGTATCTCGAGCAGTTCTTC.

The rearrangement uses TRBV5-6 and TRBJ2-1; the D call may be TRBD1 or TRBD2 (5 bases each). This CDR3 is built from 14 residues. Per germline, CDR1 SGHDT and CDR2 YYEEEE. Trimming pared 4 bases from V and 9 bases from J, leaving 17 bases between. CDR3 sequence (DNA): TGTGCCAGCAGCAACTCCGGGGCCCGGGGTGAGCAGTTCTTC. It translates to CASSNSGARGEQFF. The variable domain in full, with the rest retrieved from reference TRBV5-6 and TRBJ2-1, is DAGVTQSPTHLIKTRGQQVTLRCSPKSGHDTVSWYQQALGQGPQFIFQYYEEEERQRGNFPDRFSGHQFPNYSSELNVNALLLGDSALYLCASSNSGARGEQFFGPGTRLTVL.

V and J are TRBV6-5 and TRBJ2-5; D gene unclear. V was cut by 2 bases and J by 1 base, with 5 bases left in between. Germline assignment: CDR1 MNHEY and CDR2 SVGAGI. The CDR3 has 13 amino acids. CDR3: CASSYESQETQYF. The CDR3 bases are TGTGCCAGCAGTTACGAAAGCCAAGAGACCCAGTACTTC.